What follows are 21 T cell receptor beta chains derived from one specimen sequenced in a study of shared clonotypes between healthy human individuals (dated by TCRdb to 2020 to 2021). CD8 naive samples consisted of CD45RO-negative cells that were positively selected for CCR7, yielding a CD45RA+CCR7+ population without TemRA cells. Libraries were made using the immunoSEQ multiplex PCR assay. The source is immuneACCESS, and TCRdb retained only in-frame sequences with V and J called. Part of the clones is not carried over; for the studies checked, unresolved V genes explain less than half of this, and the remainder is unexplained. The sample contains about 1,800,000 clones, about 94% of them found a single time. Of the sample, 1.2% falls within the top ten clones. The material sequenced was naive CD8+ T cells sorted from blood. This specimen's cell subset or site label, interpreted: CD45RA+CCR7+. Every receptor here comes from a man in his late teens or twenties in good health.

The CDR3: CASSLAQAASPLHF. The CDR3 region has the DNA TGTGCCAGCAGCTTAGCCCAGGCAGCCTCACCCCTCCACTTT. V gene TRBV7-9 combines with J gene TRBJ1-6; D is ambiguous. The CDR3 loop spans 14 amino acids. The V end lost 0 bases, the J end lost 10 bases, and 10 bases lay between the germline ends. Germline CDR1 SEHNR, CDR2 FQNEAQ (reference sequence).

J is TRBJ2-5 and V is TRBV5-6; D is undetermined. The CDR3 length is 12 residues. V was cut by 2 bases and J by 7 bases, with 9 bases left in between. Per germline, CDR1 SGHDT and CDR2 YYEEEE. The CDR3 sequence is CASSFPGGTQYF. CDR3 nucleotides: TGTGCCAGCAGCTTCCCCGGTGGGACCCAGTACTTC.

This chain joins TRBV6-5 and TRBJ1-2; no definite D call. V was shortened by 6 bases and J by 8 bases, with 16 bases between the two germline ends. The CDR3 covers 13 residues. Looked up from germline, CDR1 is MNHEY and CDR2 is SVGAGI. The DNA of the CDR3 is TGTGCCAGCAGCCTCGGCGGGGTTTTGGGCTACACCTTC. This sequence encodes CASSLGGVLGYTF.

The CDR3 spells CASSLVGERGETQYF. CDR3 in DNA: TGTGCCAGCAGCTTAGTTGGGGAAAGGGGAGAGACCCAGTACTTC. This chain links TRBV11-2 with TRBJ2-5, with D perhaps matching TRBD1 (5 bases). V was clipped by 1 base and J by 4 bases, with 13 bases between them. The length of the CDR3 is 15 residues. Germline assignment: CDR1 SGHAT and CDR2 FQNNGV. The full variable domain, completed using reference TRBV11-2 and TRBJ2-5, is EAGVAQSPRYKIIEKRQSVAFWCNPISGHATLYWYQQILGQGPKLLIQFQNNGVVDDSQLPKDRFSAERLKGVDSTLKIQPAKLEDSAVYLCASSLVGERGETQYFGPGTRLLVL.

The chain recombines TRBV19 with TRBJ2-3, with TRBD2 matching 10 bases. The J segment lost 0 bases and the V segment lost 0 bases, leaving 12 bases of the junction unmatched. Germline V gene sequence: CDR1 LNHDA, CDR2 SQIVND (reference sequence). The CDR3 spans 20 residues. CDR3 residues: CASSIDGLAGGASSTDTQYF. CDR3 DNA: TGTGCCAGTAGTATAGACGGCTTAGCGGGGGGTGCTAGCAGCACAGATACGCAGTATTTT.

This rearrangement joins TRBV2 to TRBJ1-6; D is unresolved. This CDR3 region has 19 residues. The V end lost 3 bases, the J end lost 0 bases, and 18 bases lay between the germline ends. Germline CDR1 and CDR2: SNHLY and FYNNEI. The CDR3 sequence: CASSESVIMALSYNSPLHF. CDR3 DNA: TGTGCCAGCAGTGAGTCGGTTATTATGGCCCTCTCCTATAATTCACCCCTCCACTTT. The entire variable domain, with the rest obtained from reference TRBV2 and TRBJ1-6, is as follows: EPEVTQTPSHQVTQMGQEVILRCVPISNHLYFYWYRQILGQKVEFLVSFYNNEISEKSEIFDDQFSVERPDGSNFTLKIRSTKLEDSAMYFCASSESVIMALSYNSPLHFGNGTRLTVT.

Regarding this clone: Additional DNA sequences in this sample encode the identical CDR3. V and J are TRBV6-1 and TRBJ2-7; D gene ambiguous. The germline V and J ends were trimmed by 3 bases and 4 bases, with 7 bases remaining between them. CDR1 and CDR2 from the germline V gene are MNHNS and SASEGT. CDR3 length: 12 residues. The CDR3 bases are TGTGCCAGCAGTGACTTGGGTTACGAGCAGTACTTC. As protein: CASSDLGYEQYF.

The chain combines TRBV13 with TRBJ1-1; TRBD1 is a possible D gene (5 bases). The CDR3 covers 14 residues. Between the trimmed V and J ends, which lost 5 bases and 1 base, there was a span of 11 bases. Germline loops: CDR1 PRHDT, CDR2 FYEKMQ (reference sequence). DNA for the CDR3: TGTGCCAGCAGCCACTGGGGCGCGAACACTGAAGCTTTCTTT. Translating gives CASSHWGANTEAFF.

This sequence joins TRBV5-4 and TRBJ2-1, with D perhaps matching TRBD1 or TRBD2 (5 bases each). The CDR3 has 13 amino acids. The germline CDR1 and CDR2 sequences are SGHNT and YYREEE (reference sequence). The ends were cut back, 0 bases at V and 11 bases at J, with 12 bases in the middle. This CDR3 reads CASSLAGAMQQFF. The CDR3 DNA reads TGTGCCAGCAGCTTGGCCGGGGCAATGCAGCAGTTCTTC. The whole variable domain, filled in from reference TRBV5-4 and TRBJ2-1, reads ETGVTQSPTHLIKTRGQQVTLRCSSQSGHNTVSWYQQALGQGPQFIFQYYREEENGRGNFPPRFSGLQFPNYSSELNVNALELDDSALYLCASSLAGAMQQFFGPGTRLTVL.

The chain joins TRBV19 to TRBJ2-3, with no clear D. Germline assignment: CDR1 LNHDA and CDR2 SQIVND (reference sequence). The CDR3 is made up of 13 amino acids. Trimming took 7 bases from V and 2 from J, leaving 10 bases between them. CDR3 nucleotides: TGTGCCAGTAAACAGAGCGACACAGATACGCAGTATTTT. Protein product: CASKQSDTDTQYF.

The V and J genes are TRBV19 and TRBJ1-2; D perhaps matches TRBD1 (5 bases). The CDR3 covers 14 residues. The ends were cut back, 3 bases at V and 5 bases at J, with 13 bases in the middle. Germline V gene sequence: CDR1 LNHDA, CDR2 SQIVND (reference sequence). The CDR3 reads CASSIEGVRYGYTF. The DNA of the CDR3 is TGTGCCAGTAGTATTGAAGGGGTTCGGTATGGCTACACCTTC. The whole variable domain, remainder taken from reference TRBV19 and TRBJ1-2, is DGGITQSPKYLFRKEGQNVTLSCEQNLNHDAMYWYRQDPGQGLRLIYYSQIVNDFQKGDIAEGYSVSREKKESFPLTVTSAQKNPTAFYLCASSIEGVRYGYTFGSGTRLTVV.

The CDR3 is CASSVGDTIYEQYF. The CDR3 nucleotides read TGTGCCAGCAGCGTAGGAGACACTATCTACGAGCAGTACTTC. The chain uses TRBV9 and TRBJ2-7; no reliable D call. The ends were cut back, 0 bases at V and 3 bases at J, with 10 bases in the middle. CDR3 size: 14 residues. Germline lookup yields CDR1 SGDLS and CDR2 YYNGEE.

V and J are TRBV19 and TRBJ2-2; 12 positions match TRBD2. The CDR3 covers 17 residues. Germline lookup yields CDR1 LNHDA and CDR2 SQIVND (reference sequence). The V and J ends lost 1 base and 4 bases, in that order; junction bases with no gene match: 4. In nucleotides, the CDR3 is TGTGCCAGTAGTATAGGACTAGCGGGAGAGAGCACCGGGGAGCTGTTTTTT. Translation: CASSIGLAGESTGELFF.

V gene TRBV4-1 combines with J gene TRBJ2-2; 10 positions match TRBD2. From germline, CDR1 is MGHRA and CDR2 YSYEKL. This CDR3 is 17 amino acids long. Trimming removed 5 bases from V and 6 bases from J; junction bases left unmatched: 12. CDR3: CASSFRPRLAGAGELFF. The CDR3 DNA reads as TGCGCCAGCAGCTTCAGACCGCGTCTAGCGGGGGCCGGGGAGCTGTTTTTT.

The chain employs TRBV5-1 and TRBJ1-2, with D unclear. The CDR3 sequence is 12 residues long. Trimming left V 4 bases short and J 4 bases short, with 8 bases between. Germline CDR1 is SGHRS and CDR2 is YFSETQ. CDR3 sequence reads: CASSPDFYGYTF. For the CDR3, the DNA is TGCGCCAGCAGCCCCGACTTCTATGGCTACACCTTC.

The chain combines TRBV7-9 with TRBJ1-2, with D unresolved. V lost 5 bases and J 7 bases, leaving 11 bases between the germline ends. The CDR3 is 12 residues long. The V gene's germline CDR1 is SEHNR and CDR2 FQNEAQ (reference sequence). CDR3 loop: CASSQIRSGYTF. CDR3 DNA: TGTGCCAGCAGCCAGATCCGGAGTGGCTACACCTTC.

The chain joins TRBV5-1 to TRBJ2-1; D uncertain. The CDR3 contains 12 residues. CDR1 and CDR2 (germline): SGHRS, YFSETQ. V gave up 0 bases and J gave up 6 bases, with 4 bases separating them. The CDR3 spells CASSLGSNEQFF. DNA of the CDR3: TGCGCCAGCAGCTTGGGATCCAATGAGCAGTTCTTC.

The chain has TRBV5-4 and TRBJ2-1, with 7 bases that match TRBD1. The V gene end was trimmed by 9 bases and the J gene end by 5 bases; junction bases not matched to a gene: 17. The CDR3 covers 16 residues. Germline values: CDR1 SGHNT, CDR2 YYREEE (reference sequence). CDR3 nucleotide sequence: TGTGCCATCCGACCACGAGAGGGGGCCGCTGACAATGAGCAGTTCTTC. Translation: CAIRPREGAADNEQFF.

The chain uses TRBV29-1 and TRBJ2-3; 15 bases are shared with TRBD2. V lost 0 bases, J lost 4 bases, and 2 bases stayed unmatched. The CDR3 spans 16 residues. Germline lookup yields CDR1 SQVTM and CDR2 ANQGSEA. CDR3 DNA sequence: TGCAGCGTTGAAGAGGGACTAGCGGGGGGAGCAGATACGCAGTATTTT. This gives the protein CSVEEGLAGGADTQYF.

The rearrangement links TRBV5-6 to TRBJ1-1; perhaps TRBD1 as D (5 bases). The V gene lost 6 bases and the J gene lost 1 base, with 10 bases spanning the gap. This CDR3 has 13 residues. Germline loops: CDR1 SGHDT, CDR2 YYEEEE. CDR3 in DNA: TGTGCCAGCACCGGGACGGAGAACACTGAAGCTTTCTTT. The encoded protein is CASTGTENTEAFF. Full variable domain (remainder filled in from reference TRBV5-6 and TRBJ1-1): DAGVTQSPTHLIKTRGQQVTLRCSPKSGHDTVSWYQQALGQGPQFIFQYYEEEERQRGNFPDRFSGHQFPNYSSELNVNALLLGDSALYLCASTGTENTEAFFGQGTRLTVV.

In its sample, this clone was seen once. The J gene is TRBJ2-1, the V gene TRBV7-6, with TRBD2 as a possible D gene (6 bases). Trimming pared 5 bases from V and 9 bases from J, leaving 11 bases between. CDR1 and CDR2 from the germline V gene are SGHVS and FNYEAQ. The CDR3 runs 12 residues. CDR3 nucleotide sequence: TGTGCCAGCAGCGATGCGGAGGGTGAGCAGTTCTTC. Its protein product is CASSDAEGEQFF.